Described below is a single TCR beta chain sequence and its context. These data are taken from a study of blood T cell repertoires in COVID-19. Study summary: The origin of the acute and convalescent COVID-19 samples was the United States, Italy and Spain. Sources were T cells, B-cell-depleted T cells, or PBMCs; the material itself was cDNA or gDNA.

The Seattle site enrolled patients during active infection and followed them longitudinally. Under the authors' procedure: Reference gene primer amplification gave estimated nucleated cell counts. Measured with immunoSEQ multiplex PCR; TCRdb has only the in-frame clones, and not every one. D and trimming were read from the DNA, whereas the V and J calls and clone size are those reported in that table. The data hold more than 200,000 clones, with about 87% observed a single time. This receptor was obtained from a woman aged 25-40 years with COVID-19, enrolled during active disease. Sequenced input: peripheral blood.

CDR3 nucleotide sequence: TGTGCCAGCAGACCTGGGGACAGGGTCGACGAGCAGTACTTC. Translating it yields CASRPGDRVDEQYF. This sequence joins TRBV5-6 and TRBJ2-7, with 9 bases fitting TRBD1. Germline V lookup: CDR1 SGHDT, CDR2 YYEEEE. The trim removed 5 bases at V and 5 bases at J, leaving 8 bases unmatched. CDR3 length: 14 residues.